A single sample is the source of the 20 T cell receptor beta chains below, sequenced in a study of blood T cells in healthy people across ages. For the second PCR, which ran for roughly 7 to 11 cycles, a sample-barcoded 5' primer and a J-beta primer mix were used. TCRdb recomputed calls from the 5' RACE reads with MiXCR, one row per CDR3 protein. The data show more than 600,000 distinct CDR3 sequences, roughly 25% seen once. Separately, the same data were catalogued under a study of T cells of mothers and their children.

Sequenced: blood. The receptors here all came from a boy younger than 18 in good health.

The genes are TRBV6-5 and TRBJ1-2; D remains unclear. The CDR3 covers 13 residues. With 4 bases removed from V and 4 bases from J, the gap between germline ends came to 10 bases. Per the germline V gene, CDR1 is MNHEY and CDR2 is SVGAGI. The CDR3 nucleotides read TGTGCCAGCAGTTCACAGACGCCCTATGGCTACACCTTC. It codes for CASSSQTPYGYTF.

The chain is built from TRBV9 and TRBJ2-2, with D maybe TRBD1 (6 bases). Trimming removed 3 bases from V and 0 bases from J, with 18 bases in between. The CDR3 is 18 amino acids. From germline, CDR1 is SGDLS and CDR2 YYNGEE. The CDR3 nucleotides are TGTGCCAGCAGCGAGGGACGGACAGCCTTCTCGAACACCGGGGAGCTGTTTTTT. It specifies CASSEGRTAFSNTGELFF.

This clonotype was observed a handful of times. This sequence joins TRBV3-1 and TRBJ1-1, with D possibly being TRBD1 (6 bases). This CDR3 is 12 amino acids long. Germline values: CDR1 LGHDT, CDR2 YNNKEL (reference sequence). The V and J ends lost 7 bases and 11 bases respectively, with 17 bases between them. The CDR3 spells CASNQLGGMAFF. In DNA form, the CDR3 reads TGTGCCAGCAATCAACTGGGGGGCATGGCTTTCTTT.

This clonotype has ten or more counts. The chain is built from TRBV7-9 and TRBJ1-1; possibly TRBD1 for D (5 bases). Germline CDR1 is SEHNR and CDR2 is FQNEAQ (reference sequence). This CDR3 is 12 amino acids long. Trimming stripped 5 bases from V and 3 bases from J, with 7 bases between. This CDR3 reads CASSQGDTEAFF. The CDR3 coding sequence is TGTGCCAGCAGCCAGGGTGACACTGAAGCTTTCTTT.

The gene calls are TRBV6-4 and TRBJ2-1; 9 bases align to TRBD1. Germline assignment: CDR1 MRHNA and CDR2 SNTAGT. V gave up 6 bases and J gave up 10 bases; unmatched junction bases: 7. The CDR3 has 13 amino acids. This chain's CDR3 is CASSWTGAGEQFF. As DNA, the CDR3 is TGTGCCAGCAGCTGGACAGGGGCTGGAGAGCAGTTCTTC.

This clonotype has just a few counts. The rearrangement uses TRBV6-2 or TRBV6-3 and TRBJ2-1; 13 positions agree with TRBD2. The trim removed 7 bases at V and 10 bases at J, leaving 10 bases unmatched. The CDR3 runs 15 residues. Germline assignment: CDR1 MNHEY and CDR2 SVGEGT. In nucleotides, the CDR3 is TGTGCCAGCACCATTACTAGCGGGAGGGTCAGGGAGCAGTTCTTC. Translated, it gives CASTITSGRVREQFF.

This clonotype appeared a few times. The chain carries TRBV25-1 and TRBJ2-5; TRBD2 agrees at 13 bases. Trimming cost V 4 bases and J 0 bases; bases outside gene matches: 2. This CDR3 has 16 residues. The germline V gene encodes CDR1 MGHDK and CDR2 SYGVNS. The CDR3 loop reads CASSVLAGGYQETQYF. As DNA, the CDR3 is TGTGCCAGCAGTGTACTAGCGGGGGGGTACCAAGAGACCCAGTACTTC. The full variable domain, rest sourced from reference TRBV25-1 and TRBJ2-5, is EADIYQTPRYLVIGTGKKITLECSQTMGHDKMYWYQQDPGMELHLIHYSYGVNSTEKGDLSSESTVSRIRTEHFPLTLESARPSHTSQYLCASSVLAGGYQETQYFGPGTRLLVL.

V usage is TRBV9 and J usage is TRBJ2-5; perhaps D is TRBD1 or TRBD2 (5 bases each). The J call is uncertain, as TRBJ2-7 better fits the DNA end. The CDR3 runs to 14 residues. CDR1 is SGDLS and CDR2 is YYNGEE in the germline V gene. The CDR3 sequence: CASRLSRDPYEQYF. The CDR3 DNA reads TGTGCCAGCAGACTCTCCAGGGACCCCTACGAGCAGTACTTC.

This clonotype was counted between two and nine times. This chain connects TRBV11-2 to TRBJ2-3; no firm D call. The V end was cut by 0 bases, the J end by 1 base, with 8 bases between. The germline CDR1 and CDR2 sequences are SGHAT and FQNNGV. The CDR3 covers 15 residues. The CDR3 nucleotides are TGTGCCAGCAGCTTAGATCTCCAGGGCACAGATACGCAGTATTTT. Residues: CASSLDLQGTDTQYF.

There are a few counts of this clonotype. The CDR3 protein is CASRDSLLIHEQFF. The CDR3 DNA sequence: TGTGCCAGCAGGGACTCCTTGCTCATCCATGAGCAGTTCTTC. This chain links TRBV6-1 with TRBJ2-1; D perhaps matches TRBD2 (5 bases). Germline V gene data show CDR1 as MNHNS and CDR2 as SASEGT. Trimming removed 6 bases at V and 8 bases at J, with 17 bases between. This CDR3 contains 14 residues.

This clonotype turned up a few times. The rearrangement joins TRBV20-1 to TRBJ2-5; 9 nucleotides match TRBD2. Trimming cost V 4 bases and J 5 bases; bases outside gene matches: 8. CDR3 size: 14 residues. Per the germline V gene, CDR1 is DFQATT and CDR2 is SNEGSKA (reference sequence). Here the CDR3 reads CSAISGTSFETQYF. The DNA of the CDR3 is TGCAGTGCTATCTCCGGGACTAGCTTCGAGACCCAGTACTTC.

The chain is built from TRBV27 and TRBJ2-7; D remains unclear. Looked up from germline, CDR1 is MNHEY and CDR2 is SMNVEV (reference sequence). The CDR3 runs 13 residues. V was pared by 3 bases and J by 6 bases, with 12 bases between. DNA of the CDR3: TGTGCCAGCAGTTTGTGGGTATCTGGCGAGCAGTACTTC. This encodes CASSLWVSGEQYF.

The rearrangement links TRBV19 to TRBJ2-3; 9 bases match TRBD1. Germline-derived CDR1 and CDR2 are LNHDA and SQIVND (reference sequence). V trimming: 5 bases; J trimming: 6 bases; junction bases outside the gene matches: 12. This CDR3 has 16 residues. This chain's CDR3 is CASSHPGQGGGDTQYF. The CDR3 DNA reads TGTGCCAGTAGTCACCCGGGACAGGGAGGCGGGGATACGCAGTATTTT.

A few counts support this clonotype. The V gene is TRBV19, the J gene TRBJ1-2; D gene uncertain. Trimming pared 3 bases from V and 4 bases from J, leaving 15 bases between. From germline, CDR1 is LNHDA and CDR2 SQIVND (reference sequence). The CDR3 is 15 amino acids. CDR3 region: CASSIFGPNLYGYTF. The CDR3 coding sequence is TGTGCCAGTAGTATTTTTGGTCCCAACCTCTATGGCTACACCTTC.

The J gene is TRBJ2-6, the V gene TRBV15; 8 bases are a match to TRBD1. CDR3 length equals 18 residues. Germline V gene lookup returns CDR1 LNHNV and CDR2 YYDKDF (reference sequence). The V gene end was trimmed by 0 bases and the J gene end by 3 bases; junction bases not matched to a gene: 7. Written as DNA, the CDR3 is TGTGCCACCAGCAGAGATGGGGCAGGGGGCATTGGGGCCAACGTCCTGACTTTC. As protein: CATSRDGAGGIGANVLTF.

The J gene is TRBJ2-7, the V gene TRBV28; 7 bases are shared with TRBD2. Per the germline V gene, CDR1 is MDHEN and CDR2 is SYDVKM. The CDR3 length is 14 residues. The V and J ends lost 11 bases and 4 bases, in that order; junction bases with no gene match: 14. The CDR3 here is CAVRSGGSRYEQYF. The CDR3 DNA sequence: TGTGCCGTACGAAGCGGCGGGAGTAGGTACGAGCAGTACTTC.

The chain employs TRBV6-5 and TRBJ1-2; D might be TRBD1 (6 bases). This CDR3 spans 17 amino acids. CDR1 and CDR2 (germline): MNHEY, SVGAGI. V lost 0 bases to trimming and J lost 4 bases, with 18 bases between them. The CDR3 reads CASSYSSFGTTRYGYTF. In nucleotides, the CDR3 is TGTGCCAGCAGTTACTCCTCGTTCGGGACAACCCGCTATGGCTACACCTTC.

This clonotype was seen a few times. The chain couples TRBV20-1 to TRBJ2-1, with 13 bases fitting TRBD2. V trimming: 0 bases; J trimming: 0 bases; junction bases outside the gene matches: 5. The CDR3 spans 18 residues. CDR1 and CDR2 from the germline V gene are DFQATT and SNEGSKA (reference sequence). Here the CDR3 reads CSARDPGTSGVSYNEQFF. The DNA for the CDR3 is TGCAGTGCTAGAGATCCCGGGACTAGCGGGGTCTCCTACAATGAGCAGTTCTTC.

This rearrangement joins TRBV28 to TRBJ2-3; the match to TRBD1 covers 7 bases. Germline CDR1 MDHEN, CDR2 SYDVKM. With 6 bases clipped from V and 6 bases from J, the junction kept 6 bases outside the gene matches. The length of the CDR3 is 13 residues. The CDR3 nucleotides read TGTGCCAGCAGCCCGACAGGGTACGATACGCAGTATTTT. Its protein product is CASSPTGYDTQYF.

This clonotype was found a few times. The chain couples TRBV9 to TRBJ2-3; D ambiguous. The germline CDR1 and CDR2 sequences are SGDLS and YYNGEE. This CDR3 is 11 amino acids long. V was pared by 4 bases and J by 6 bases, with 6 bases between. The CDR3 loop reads CASSMADTQYF. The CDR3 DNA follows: TGTGCCAGCAGCATGGCCGATACGCAGTATTTT.